The next 8 T cell receptor beta chains were all read from a single sample in a study of T cells in Graves' hyperthyroidism and ophthalmopathy. Researchers amplified the TCR beta CDR3 regions from RNA transcripts. HTBI primers were employed in a first-round RT-PCR of the TCR CDR3. TCRdb re-analysed the multiplex PCR reads in MiXCR, keeping a single row per CDR3 protein. The repertoire holds around 500,000 distinct CDR3 sequences, roughly 23% seen once, with 49% in the top ten. Sequences were obtained from blood. All receptors derive from a woman aged 70 to 79 with Graves' ophthalmopathy.

This clonotype was picked up a small number of times. Written as DNA, the CDR3 is TGTGCCAGCAGTTCAGGGACAGACACTGAAGCTTTCTTT. It yields the protein CASSSGTDTEAFF. The V gene is TRBV6-1, the J gene TRBJ1-1; 7 bases agree with TRBD1. The CDR3 covers 13 residues. Germline V gene sequence: CDR1 MNHNS, CDR2 SASEGT. The V and J ends lost 5 bases and 3 bases, in that order; junction bases with no gene match: 3.

This clonotype was seen ten or more times. The genes are TRBV6-2 or TRBV6-3 and TRBJ2-5; TRBD2 agrees at 7 bases. This CDR3 spans 16 amino acids. From germline, CDR1 is MNHEY and CDR2 SVGEGT. Trimming cost V 5 bases and J 2 bases; bases outside gene matches: 11. The CDR3 here is CASSQERELGQETQYF. CDR3 nucleotide sequence: TGTGCCAGCAGTCAAGAGCGGGAATTGGGGCAAGAGACCCAGTACTTC.

The table lists this clonotype with many counts. The chain links TRBV19 to TRBJ2-2, with 7 bases matching TRBD1. Germline V gene data show CDR1 as LNHDA and CDR2 as SQIVND (reference sequence). The J segment lost 5 bases and the V segment lost 6 bases, leaving 9 bases of the junction unmatched. The CDR3 sequence is 15 residues long. CDR3 residues: CASRTDRVRTGELFF. The DNA for the CDR3 is TGTGCCAGTAGGACCGACAGGGTTCGGACCGGGGAGCTGTTTTTT. Combining the CDR3 with reference TRBV19 and TRBJ2-2 gives the whole variable domain DGGITQSPKYLFRKEGQNVTLSCEQNLNHDAMYWYRQDPGQGLRLIYYSQIVNDFQKGDIAEGYSVSREKKESFPLTVTSAQKNPTAFYLCASRTDRVRTGELFFGEGSRLTVL.

Ten or more counts support this clonotype. V gene TRBV2 combines with J gene TRBJ2-2; D gene unclear. V was pared by 4 bases and J by 1 base, with 7 bases between. CDR1 is SNHLY, CDR2 FYNNEI, per germline. This CDR3 spans 14 amino acids. CDR3 protein: CASSVVRNTGELFF. The CDR3 DNA reads as TGTGCCAGCAGTGTAGTTCGGAACACCGGGGAGCTGTTTTTT.

The V call is TRBV3-1, the J call TRBJ2-7, with 9 bases identical to TRBD2. J lost 7 bases, V lost 0 bases, and 4 bases had no gene match. CDR1 is LGHDT and CDR2 is YNNKEL in the germline V gene (reference sequence). This CDR3 is 14 amino acids long. CDR3 sequence: CASSQDWSGGEQYF. CDR3 coding DNA: TGTGCCAGCAGCCAAGATTGGAGCGGGGGGGAGCAGTACTTC.

Details on this clonotype: Mismatch with germline at one junction end may stem from a read error. This chain joins TRBV11-3 and TRBJ2-6; possibly TRBD1 for D (5 bases). The CDR3 runs 16 residues. Germline loops: CDR1 SGHNT, CDR2 YENEEA. The chain's CDR3 is CASSLAGFSGANILTF. CDR3 nucleotides: TGTGCCAGCAGCTTAGCGGGTTTCTCTGGGGCCAACATCCTGACTTTC.

This chain links TRBV5-1 with TRBJ1-4; 8 positions match TRBD1. CDR1 and CDR2 (germline): SGHRS, YFSETQ. V lost 4 bases, J lost 3 bases, and 8 bases stayed unmatched. The CDR3 runs to 16 residues. In DNA form, the CDR3 reads TGCGCCAGCAGCAAGGCGGGGGACAGGCCTAATGAAAAACTGTTTTTT. Translating it yields CASSKAGDRPNEKLFF. Complete variable domain (other parts from reference TRBV5-1 and TRBJ1-4): KAGVTQTPRYLIKTRGQQVTLSCSPISGHRSVSWYQQTPGQGLQFLFEYFSETQRNKGNFPGRFSGRQFSNSRSEMNVSTLELGDSALYLCASSKAGDRPNEKLFFGSGTQLSVL.

This clonotype has only a few counts. The rearrangement uses TRBV7-9 and TRBJ1-1; D ambiguous. The V and J ends lost 0 bases and 1 base respectively, with 6 bases between them. Looked up from germline, CDR1 is SEHNR and CDR2 is FQNEAQ (reference sequence). There are 14 residues in the CDR3. This CDR3 is CASSLASANTEAFF. The CDR3 region has the DNA TGTGCCAGCAGCTTAGCAAGCGCGAACACTGAAGCTTTCTTT.